One sample yielded the 9 T cell receptor beta chains listed below, sequenced in a study of CD8 T cells in ankylosing spondylitis. Whole-study findings and limits: A motif in TCR beta, a set of under 10 highly homologous variants, appeared characteristic of ankylosing spondylitis blood.

MiXCR, run by TCRdb on the 5' RACE reads, gives a single entry per CDR3 protein. The sample lists over 600,000 distinct CDR3 sequences, 15% to 20% occurring once. Their antigens remain unidentified. The sample was blood, either unsorted or a sorted T cell fraction (not recorded which). The origin of the receptors is a male donor with ankylosing spondylitis.

The table lists this clonotype with a few counts. The chain recombines TRBV3-1 with TRBJ2-3; the D is unclear. CDR1 and CDR2 (germline): LGHDT, YNNKEL (reference sequence). Trimming took 0 bases from V and 5 from J, leaving 9 bases between them. The length of the CDR3 is 14 residues. The CDR3 sequence: CASSQDRSRDTQYF. The DNA for the CDR3 is TGTGCCAGCAGCCAAGATCGTTCGCGAGATACGCAGTATTTT.

This clonotype was counted ten times or more. The V and J genes are TRBV12-3 or TRBV12-4 and TRBJ1-5; unclear D gene. V shed 0 bases and J shed 4 bases, with 7 bases lying between them. The length of the CDR3 is 14 residues. This CDR3 is CASSLAQSNQPQHF. In DNA, the CDR3 is TGTGCCAGCAGTTTAGCCCAGAGTAATCAGCCCCAGCATTTT.

This clonotype was found a few times. The CDR3 loop is CASSYAFYEQYF. The CDR3 region has the DNA TGTGCCAGCAGTTATGCATTTTACGAGCAGTACTTC. This chain uses TRBV6-2 or TRBV6-3 with TRBJ2-7; no clear D gene. CDR3 length: 12 residues. V was cut by 3 bases and J by 4 bases, with 7 bases left in between. Germline CDR1 and CDR2: MNHEY and SVGEGT.

The genes are TRBV11-2 and TRBJ2-2; D might be TRBD1 or TRBD2, each matching 5 bases. Looked up from germline, CDR1 is SGHAT and CDR2 is FQNNGV. CDR3 length: 17 amino acids. V was clipped by 4 bases and J by 8 bases, with 23 bases between them. This CDR3 is CASSWGLWGFHAGELFF. CDR3 DNA sequence: TGTGCCAGCAGCTGGGGGTTGTGGGGGTTCCACGCGGGGGAGCTGTTTTTT.

This clonotype has ten or more counts. The rearrangement uses TRBV20-1 and TRBJ2-7; 7 bases fit TRBD1. The CDR3 is made up of 14 amino acids. With 0 bases clipped from V and 3 bases from J, the junction kept 5 bases outside the gene matches. Germline lookup yields CDR1 DFQATT and CDR2 SNEGSKA (reference sequence). CDR3 loop: CSAREGTDYYEQYF. The CDR3 DNA sequence: TGCAGTGCTAGAGAGGGGACAGATTACTACGAGCAGTACTTC.

The sample holds a few counts of this clonotype. This rearrangement joins TRBV2 to TRBJ1-2; D gene uncertain. Germline CDR1 SNHLY, CDR2 FYNNEI. The CDR3 covers 12 residues. V lost 6 bases and J 7 bases, leaving 12 bases between the germline ends. The CDR3 DNA reads TGTGCCAGCAGCGCCACGGGTTCTGGCTACACCTTC. Protein sequence: CASSATGSGYTF. Full variable domain (outside the CDR3, taken from reference TRBV2 and TRBJ1-2): EPEVTQTPSHQVTQMGQEVILRCVPISNHLYFYWYRQILGQKVEFLVSFYNNEISEKSEIFDDQFSVERPDGSNFTLKIRSTKLEDSAMYFCASSATGSGYTFGSGTRLTVV.

This clonotype showed up many times. The J gene is TRBJ2-1, the V gene TRBV12-3 or TRBV12-4, with 7 bases identical to TRBD2. Trimming took 2 bases from V and 2 from J; bases not matched to a gene: 3. The CDR3 extends over 15 amino acids. The CDR3 bases are TGTGCCAGCAGTTTAAGCGGGGTAACCTACAATGAGCAGTTCTTC. The encoded protein is CASSLSGVTYNEQFF.

A few counts support this clonotype. The chain combines TRBV7-8 with TRBJ2-5, with D tentatively TRBD2 (6 bases). CDR1 is SGHVS and CDR2 is FQNEAQ in the germline V gene. Trimming removed 5 bases from V and 4 bases from J, with 17 bases in between. This CDR3 region has 15 residues. CDR3 residues: CASSGGGVAGETQYF. In nucleotides, the CDR3 is TGTGCCAGCAGCGGAGGAGGGGTCGCAGGAGAGACCCAGTACTTC.

This clonotype was detected only a few times. The chain has TRBV5-1 and TRBJ1-4; no clear D gene. The V end lost 1 base, the J end lost 5 bases, and 15 bases lay between the germline ends. The CDR3 spans 16 residues. In germline, CDR1 is SGHRS, CDR2 YFSETQ. CDR3: CASSLTLGNQNEKLFF. CDR3 DNA sequence: TGCGCCAGCAGCTTGACCCTGGGTAACCAAAATGAAAAACTGTTTTTT.